The 5 T cell receptor beta chains given below trace back to one sample, sequenced in a study of cytomegalovirus exposure and HLA in healthy donors. Researchers ran the PCR with 60 Vbeta and 13 Jbeta primers. TCRdb's copy holds only in-frame clones and misses some; the assay was immunoSEQ multiplex PCR. The data hold roughly 230,000 clones, with around four fifths observed a single time. The sample comprised PBMCs. These TCRs come from a boy between 10 and 17 years old in good health and CMV-seronegative.

V is TRBV5-4 and J is TRBJ1-2; D possibly corresponds to TRBD1 (5 bases). CDR1 and CDR2 (germline): SGHNT, YYREEE (reference sequence). The CDR3 runs 14 residues. V shed 1 base and J shed 8 bases, with 15 bases lying between them. CDR3 in DNA: TGTGCCAGCAGCTTGTACGGGGGAGCGGGAGGCTACACCTTC. As protein: CASSLYGGAGGYTF.

The chain employs TRBV5-1 and TRBJ2-7; a weak D match, TRBD2 (6 bases). Trimming left V 0 bases short and J 2 bases short, with 12 bases between. Germline-derived CDR1 and CDR2 are SGHRS and YFSETQ. This CDR3 has 15 amino acids. The CDR3 DNA follows: TGCGCCAGCAGCTTGGCGGTGCGGGATCCCTACGAGCAGTACTTC. Its protein is CASSLAVRDPYEQYF.

To note about this clone: Distinct nucleotide sequences in the sample also encode this CDR3. The gene calls are TRBV4-1 and TRBJ2-1, with TRBD2 matching over 10 bases. V gave up 1 base and J gave up 7 bases; unmatched junction bases: 7. From germline, CDR1 is MGHRA and CDR2 YSYEKL. This CDR3 contains 16 residues. CDR3 sequence: CASSQVVAGGKNEQFF. DNA for the CDR3: TGCGCCAGCAGCCAAGTAGTAGCGGGAGGCAAAAATGAGCAGTTCTTC.

This chain connects TRBV19 to TRBJ1-5; no clear D. The V gene's germline CDR1 is LNHDA and CDR2 SQIVND (reference sequence). The CDR3 is 13 residues long. With 7 bases removed from V and 7 bases from J, the gap between germline ends came to 14 bases. The CDR3 loop reads CASTSSVLQPQHF. The CDR3, as DNA: TGTGCCAGTACCTCATCGGTCCTACAGCCCCAGCATTTT.

The DNA of the CDR3 is TGTGCCAGCAAAGCCCCAGCGGCCCGCGTCGACGAGCAGTACTTC. This sequence encodes CASKAPAARVDEQYF. The V call is TRBV2, the J call TRBJ2-7, with a possible D match to TRBD2 (5 bases). The germline V and J ends were trimmed by 7 bases and 5 bases, with 21 bases remaining between them. The germline V gene encodes CDR1 SNHLY and CDR2 FYNNEI. This CDR3 contains 15 residues.